These T cell receptor beta chains were read from a single sample in a study of T cells expressing NK-cell markers. TCRdb reprocessed the 5' RACE reads, with one entry per CDR3 protein and no DNA. The sample includes 130,000 to 150,000 distinct CDR3 sequences. Sequencing was done on a sample of blood T cells: a sorted CD56 or NKG2C T cell subset, CD4+ or CD8+ T cells, or bulk PBMC T cells (not recorded which). All receptors derive from a man between 18 and 35 years old in good health. Each CDR3 is given with its conserved first and last residue. The order of the fields is V gene, J gene, CDR3 protein.

TRBV24-1	TRBJ2-1	CATSDPLAGEQFF
TRBV12-3/TRBV12-4	TRBJ2-2	CASSSRAGHAGELFF
TRBV15	TRBJ2-4	CATSRGTVEDIQYF
TRBV29-1	TRBJ2-1	CSVVMRRGHNEQFF
TRBV21-1	TRBJ1-3	CASSKMQGRSGNTIYF
TRBV6-1	TRBJ2-1	CASSRDTQREQFF
TRBV12-3/TRBV12-4	TRBJ2-3	CASSLLGLPTDTQYF
TRBV6-5	TRBJ2-5	CASSYSSRQLQETQYF
TRBV18	TRBJ2-3	CASSPPATDTQYF
TRBV24-1	TRBJ2-3	CATSDLRSETTDTQYF
TRBV6-5	TRBJ2-1	CASSSTSGSREEQFF
TRBV12-3/TRBV12-4	TRBJ2-1	CASIPLGQSNEQFF
TRBV5-5	TRBJ2-3	CASSFDRVVDTQYF
TRBV3-1	TRBJ1-2	CASSLAGTVTDGYTF
TRBV7-8	TRBJ2-7	CASSFGDTGYEQYF
TRBV29-1	TRBJ2-1	CSAIRESNEQFF
TRBV14	TRBJ2-3	CASSPTRASTDTQYF
TRBV29-1	TRBJ2-2	CSVEGLQGAVGELFF
TRBV20-1	TRBJ2-1	CSAVETGLEILLEQFF
TRBV7-9	TRBJ2-1	CASSLVASGRYNEQFF
TRBV12-3/TRBV12-4	TRBJ2-5	CASSPGQGWPETQYF
TRBV7-8	TRBJ2-3	CASSSTLGTDTQYF
TRBV15	TRBJ2-7	CATSRGDREIYEQYF
TRBV7-8	TRBJ1-2	CASSQGQTNYGYTF
TRBV25-1	TRBJ2-7	CASSEYSTGGDLGQYF
TRBV7-6	TRBJ2-1	CASSTTGYNEQFF
TRBV3-1	TRBJ2-3	CASSQEVGSITDTQYF
TRBV5-1	TRBJ2-5	CASSFQDIQETQYF
TRBV18	TRBJ2-1	CASSRTAGGTYNEQFF
TRBV7-2	TRBJ2-5	CASSPGEGKETQYF
TRBV5-1	TRBJ2-7	CASSWGDRTISYEQYF
TRBV27	TRBJ2-7	CASSLTTAAEQYF
TRBV6-4	TRBJ2-1	CASSGDMSSYNEQFF
TRBV28	TRBJ2-1	CASRPISGTSYNEQFF
TRBV6-1	TRBJ2-1	CASSEGAGGLYNEQFF
TRBV19	TRBJ2-1	CASSIWEQGGNEQFF
TRBV5-6	TRBJ2-1	CASSLRQVHLGTNEQFF
TRBV19	TRBJ2-1	CASKVASGNNNEQFF
TRBV15	TRBJ1-5	CATSTGAGEQPQHF
TRBV7-8	TRBJ2-1	CASSSEYYNEQFF
TRBV14	TRBJ2-1	CASSREESYNEQFF
TRBV7-9	TRBJ1-2	CASSYRDREANYGYTF
TRBV30	TRBJ2-1	CALIRRSYNEQFF
TRBV5-1	TRBJ2-3	CASSLGQGDLTDTQYF
TRBV6-1	TRBJ2-1	CASSRRLEIAYNEQFF
TRBV19	TRBJ2-7	CASSAGLAGDEQYF
TRBV19	TRBJ1-2	CASSEQTGAGTF
TRBV20-1	TRBJ2-7	CSARNIVGIYEQYF
TRBV29-1	TRBJ1-1	CSVEQADTEAFF
TRBV2	TRBJ2-6	CSGTDPSGANVLTF
TRBV6-1	TRBJ2-3	CASTHGGSTQDTQYF
TRBV28	TRBJ2-5	CASSSAEQETQYF
TRBV12-5	TRBJ1-1	CASGEPGHAEAFF
TRBV7-3	TRBJ1-1	CASSLSGTPNTEAFF
TRBV20-1	TRBJ2-1	CSAEWGQEYYNEQFF
TRBV29-1	TRBJ2-5	CSVEMTSGREHQTQYF
TRBV12-3/TRBV12-4	TRBJ2-1	CASSPPGEQFF